Following are 13 T cell receptor beta chains from one sample sequenced in a study of blood T cells in healthy people across ages (dated by TCRdb to between 2014 and 2017). Receptors were amplified or captured by 5' RACE. Data came from an Illumina HiSeq 2500. The second PCR ran for roughly 6 to 11 cycles and used a J-beta primer mix along with a sample-barcoded 5' primer. TCRdb handled the public reads itself, with Q25 trimming in fastp and clone calling in MiXCR, and kept productive beta chains. CDR3 protein duplicates are merged, each entry listing the most common genes and DNA. This sample gives nearly 1 million distinct CDR3 sequences in total; 51% of them show up just once. About a fifth of the sample goes to the ten largest clones. Source material: blood. The source of these receptors is a woman aged 55-69 years in good health.

On this clonotype itself: At one end, the junction sequence differs from germline, possibly due to a read error. V is TRBV7-2 and J is TRBJ1-2; 9 nucleotides align to TRBD1. Germline V gene data show CDR1 as SGHTA and CDR2 as FQGNSA. CDR3 length: 17 amino acids. The CDR3 nucleotides are TGTGCCAGCAGCCTGTCCGCGACCGGACAGGGGAACTATGGTTACACCTTC. Its translation: CASSLSATGQGNYGYTF. Supplemented by reference TRBV7-2 and TRBJ1-2, the full variable domain reads GAGVSQSPSNKVTEKGKDVELRCDPISGHTALYWYRQSLGQGLEFLIYFQGNSAPDKSGLPSDRFSAERTGGSVSTLTIQRTQQEDSAVYLCASSLSATGQGNYGYTFGSGTRLTVV.

This clonotype was picked up many times. Germline and junction disagree at one end, which may indicate a read error. The V gene is TRBV7-9, the J gene TRBJ2-5; TRBD1 agrees at 10 bases. The CDR3 has 14 residues. The V gene's germline CDR1 is SEHNR and CDR2 FQNEAQ (reference sequence). In DNA, the CDR3 is TGCGCCAGCAGTCTAGGACAGGGGGTGGAGACCCAGTACTTC. Protein product: CASSLGQGVETQYF. The full variable domain, completed using reference TRBV7-9 and TRBJ2-5, is DTGVSQNPRHKITKRGQNVTFRCDPISEHNRLYWYRQTLGQGPEFLTYFQNEAQLEKSRLLSDRFSAERPKGSFSTLEIQRTEQGDSAMYLCASSLGQGVETQYFGPGTRLLVL.

V gene TRBV29-1 combines with J gene TRBJ2-1; TRBD2 matches at 8 bases. V gave up 7 bases and J gave up 7 bases; unmatched junction bases: 9. The CDR3 length is 13 residues. CDR1 and CDR2 (germline): SQVTM, ANQGSEA. The CDR3 DNA reads TGCAGCGCCGGTCCCACTAGCGGAAATGAGCAGTTCTTC. It yields the protein CSAGPTSGNEQFF.

The chain carries TRBV6-2 or TRBV6-3 and TRBJ1-2, with TRBD1 as a possible D gene (6 bases). Germline V gives CDR1 MNHEY, CDR2 SVGEGT. The V and J ends lost 6 bases and 5 bases respectively, with 16 bases between them. The CDR3 is 14 residues long. In nucleotides, the CDR3 is TGTGCCAGCAGAGGTTGGCAGGGGAAATATGGCTACACCTTC. Its protein product is CASRGWQGKYGYTF.

J is TRBJ1-2 and V is TRBV7-2, with 9 positions matching TRBD1. The CDR3 runs 14 residues. Germline values: CDR1 SGHTA, CDR2 FQGNSA. The ends lost 1 base at V and 4 bases at J; junction bases unmatched: 1. The CDR3 is CASSLVDRGYGYTF. CDR3 bases: TGTGCCAGCAGCTTAGTGGACAGGGGCTATGGCTACACCTTC.

This rearrangement joins TRBV20-1 to TRBJ1-2, with TRBD1 matching over 10 bases. This CDR3 region has 13 residues. Germline V CDR1 and CDR2: DFQATT, SNEGSKA (reference sequence). After removal of 7 bases from V and 3 bases from J, the junction contained 5 bases not matched to a gene. Written as DNA, the CDR3 is TGCAGTGACGGGACAGGGGACGACTATGGCTACACCTTC. Translating it yields CSDGTGDDYGYTF.

This clonotype was detected only a few times. J is TRBJ2-3 and V is TRBV7-3, with 8 bases fitting TRBD2. The germline V gene has CDR1 SGHTA and CDR2 FQGTGA. The CDR3 covers 17 residues. Trimming removed 0 bases from V and 2 bases from J; junction bases left unmatched: 7. CDR3 coding DNA: TGTGCCAGCAGCTTAACGAAAACTAGCGGAAACACAGATACGCAGTATTTT. The encoded protein is CASSLTKTSGNTDTQYF.

This clonotype was counted once. This rearrangement joins TRBV28 to TRBJ1-5; a weak D match, TRBD1 (5 bases). CDR1 is MDHEN and CDR2 is SYDVKM in the germline V gene. V shed 8 bases and J shed 7 bases, with 18 bases lying between them. This CDR3 comprises 14 residues. The CDR3 spells CASGLLQGGQPQHF. CDR3 DNA sequence: TGTGCCAGCGGGTTACTTCAGGGAGGACAGCCCCAGCATTTT.

The V and J genes are TRBV7-9 and TRBJ1-6; D not resolved. The CDR3 contains 13 residues. Trimming took 2 bases from V and 11 from J, leaving 10 bases between them. Germline V lookup: CDR1 SEHNR, CDR2 FQNEAQ (reference sequence). CDR3 region: CASSLSSSPPLHF. In DNA form, the CDR3 reads TGTGCCAGCAGCTTAAGCTCGTCCCCACCCCTCCACTTT. Together with reference TRBV7-9 and TRBJ1-6, the CDR3 gives the full variable domain: DTGVSQNPRHKITKRGQNVTFRCDPISEHNRLYWYRQTLGQGPEFLTYFQNEAQLEKSRLLSDRFSAERPKGSFSTLEIQRTEQGDSAMYLCASSLSSSPPLHFGNGTRLTVT.

The table lists this clonotype with a few counts. The gene calls are TRBV4-3 and TRBJ2-7; possibly TRBD2 for D (6 bases). This CDR3 spans 14 amino acids. In germline, CDR1 is LGHNA, CDR2 YSLEER. V gave up 0 bases and J gave up 3 bases, with 9 bases separating them. The CDR3 here is CASSQDLRGYEQYF. CDR3 bases: TGCGCCAGCAGCCAAGATTTGCGGGGCTACGAGCAGTACTTC.

This rearrangement joins TRBV4-1 to TRBJ2-2, with D perhaps TRBD1 or TRBD2 (5 bases each). Germline V lookup: CDR1 MGHRA, CDR2 YSYEKL. Trimming removed 0 bases at V and 1 base at J, with 15 bases between. The CDR3 runs to 18 residues. The CDR3 nucleotides are TGCGCCAGCAGCCAAGATAGGCTAGTGGGACGGAACACCGGGGAGCTGTTTTTT. Its protein is CASSQDRLVGRNTGELFF.

This chain uses TRBV9 with TRBJ2-3; D perhaps matches TRBD2 (6 bases). The CDR3 contains 15 residues. Germline CDR1 SGDLS, CDR2 YYNGEE. Between the trimmed V and J ends, which lost 0 bases and 8 bases, there was a span of 16 bases. The CDR3 sequence: CASSVVAEVRGTQYF. The CDR3 bases are TGTGCCAGCAGCGTAGTAGCGGAGGTCCGGGGTACGCAGTATTTT.

This sequence joins TRBV7-2 and TRBJ1-2; 11 bases agree with TRBD1. The CDR3 runs to 16 residues. Germline V gene sequence: CDR1 SGHTA, CDR2 FQGNSA. The junction had 11 bases not matched to a gene; V was cut back by 4 bases and J by 7 bases. CDR3 nucleotides: TGTGCCAGCAGCTCAGGTGCCGGGACAGGGGGTCTTGGCTACACCTTC. Translating gives CASSSGAGTGGLGYTF. The full variable domain, completed using reference TRBV7-2 and TRBJ1-2, is GAGVSQSPSNKVTEKGKDVELRCDPISGHTALYWYRQSLGQGLEFLIYFQGNSAPDKSGLPSDRFSAERTGGSVSTLTIQRTQQEDSAVYLCASSSGAGTGGLGYTFGSGTRLTVV.